Listed here is a single TCR beta chain. The target antigen is unknown. The graft donor-derived T-allo10 cells reportedly recognize host alloantigens, are anergic, and suppress alloantigen-specifically. TCRdb recomputed calls from the reads with MiXCR, one row per CDR3 protein. This repertoire shows fewer than 30,000 distinct CDR3 sequences, 72% found once; its top ten account for 12% to 15%. The entry originates in a study of type 1 regulatory T cells. Whole-study context: T-allo10 is an in vitro-generated, Tr1-enriched CD4 T cell product specific for alloantigen.

Sequenced sample: cultured T cells, either the whole culture or a sorted T cell fraction (not recorded which). Sample subset: Tr1-enriched cell product generated in vitro against host alloantigens. This clonotype originated in a human donor in good health.

The CDR3 here is CASCSGLNNEQFF. The CDR3 coding sequence is TGTGCCAGCTGCTCGGGGCTTAACAATGAGCAGTTCTTC. The V gene is TRBV7-9, the J gene TRBJ2-1; D tentatively fits TRBD1 or TRBD2 (5 bases each). Trimming stripped 8 bases from V and 5 bases from J, with 13 bases between. Germline V CDR1 and CDR2: SEHNR, FQNEAQ (reference sequence). The CDR3 runs to 13 residues.